Sequencing of this T cell receptor (beta chain) was carried out in a study of cytomegalovirus exposure and HLA in healthy donors. Study conclusions and caveats: Owing to their indistinguishability, certain V segments, notably TRBV6-2 and TRBV6-3, were excluded. An apparent linkage of common viral pathogens to several of the most significant clusters emerged in a later analysis. There were a few CMV-associated chains whose specificity for CMV antigens was confirmed in vitro. Reports described diagnosis of cytomegalovirus status by the classifier as highly specific and sensitive.

Regarding this clone: Its antigen is still unknown.

Germline assignment: CDR1 GTSNPN and CDR2 SVGIG (reference sequence). The ends lost 5 bases at V and 10 bases at J; junction bases unmatched: 4. CDR3 length: 11 amino acids. The PCR used 60 Vbeta and 13 Jbeta primers. Repertoires were generated with immunoSEQ multiplex PCR, while TCRdb's copy carries only in-frame clones and drops some. The table shows approximately 170,000 clones, with around 85% occurring only once. The chain recombines TRBV30 with TRBJ2-1, with 8 bases that match TRBD1. The clonotype was recovered from a boy younger than 10 in good health and CMV-seronegative. Sequencing was performed on PBMCs. The CDR3 is CAWGQGGEQFF. For the CDR3, the DNA is TGTGCCTGGGGACAGGGCGGCGAGCAGTTCTTC. Full variable domain (outside the CDR3, taken from reference TRBV30 and TRBJ2-1): SQTIHQWPATLVQPVGSPLSLECTVEGTSNPNLYWYRQAAGRGLQLLFYSVGIGQISSEVPQNLSASRPQDRQFILSSKKLLLSDSGFYLCAWGQGGEQFFGPGTRLTVL.